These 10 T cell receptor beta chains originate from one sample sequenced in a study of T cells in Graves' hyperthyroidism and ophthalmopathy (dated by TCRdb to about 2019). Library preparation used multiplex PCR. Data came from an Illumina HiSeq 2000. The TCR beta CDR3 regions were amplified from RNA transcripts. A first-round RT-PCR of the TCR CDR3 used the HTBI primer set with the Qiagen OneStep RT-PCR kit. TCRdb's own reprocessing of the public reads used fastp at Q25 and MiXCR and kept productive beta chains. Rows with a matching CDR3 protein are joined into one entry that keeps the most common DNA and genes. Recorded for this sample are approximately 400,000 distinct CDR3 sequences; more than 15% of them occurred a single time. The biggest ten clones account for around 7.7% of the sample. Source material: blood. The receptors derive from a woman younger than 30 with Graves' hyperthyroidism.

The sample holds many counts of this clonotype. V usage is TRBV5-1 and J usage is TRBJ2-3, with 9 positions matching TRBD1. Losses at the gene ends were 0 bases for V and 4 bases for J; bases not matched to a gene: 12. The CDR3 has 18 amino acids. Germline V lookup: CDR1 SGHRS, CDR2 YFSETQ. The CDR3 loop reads CASSLVPGTGPQADTQYF. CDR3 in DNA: TGCGCCAGCAGCTTGGTTCCCGGGACAGGGCCCCAGGCAGATACGCAGTATTTT.

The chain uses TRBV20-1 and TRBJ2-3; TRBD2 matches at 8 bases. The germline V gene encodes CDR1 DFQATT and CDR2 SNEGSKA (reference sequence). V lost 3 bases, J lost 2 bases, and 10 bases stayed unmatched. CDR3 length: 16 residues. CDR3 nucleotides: TGCAGTGCTAGCGCCGGACTAGCCGGGGCCACAGATACGCAGTATTTT. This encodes CSASAGLAGATDTQYF.

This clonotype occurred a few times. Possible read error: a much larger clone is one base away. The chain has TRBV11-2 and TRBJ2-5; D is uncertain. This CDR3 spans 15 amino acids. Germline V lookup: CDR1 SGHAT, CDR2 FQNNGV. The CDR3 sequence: CAGSLKATFRETQYF. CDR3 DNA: TGTGCCGGCAGCTTAAAAGCTACATTCCGAGAGACCCAGTACTTC.

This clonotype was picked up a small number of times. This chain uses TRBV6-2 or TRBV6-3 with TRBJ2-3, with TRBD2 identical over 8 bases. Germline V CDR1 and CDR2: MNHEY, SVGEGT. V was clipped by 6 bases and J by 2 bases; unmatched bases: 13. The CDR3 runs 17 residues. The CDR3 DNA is TGTGCCAGCAGACGCACCCTTACTAGCGGAAACACAGATACGCAGTATTTT. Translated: CASRRTLTSGNTDTQYF.

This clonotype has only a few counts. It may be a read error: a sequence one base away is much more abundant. In DNA form, the CDR3 reads TGTACCAGCTCCCGGGACAGGACCGCAGATACGCAGTATTTT. Amino acids: CTSSRDRTADTQYF. The genes are TRBV12-3 or TRBV12-4 and TRBJ2-3; 8 bases match TRBD1. CDR3 length: 14 amino acids.

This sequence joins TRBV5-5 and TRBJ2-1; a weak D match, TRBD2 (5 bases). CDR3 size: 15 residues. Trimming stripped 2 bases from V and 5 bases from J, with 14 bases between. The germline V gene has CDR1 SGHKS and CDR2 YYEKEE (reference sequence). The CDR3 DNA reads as TGTGCCAGCAGCTTAGGGCACACGAGGGACAATGAGCAGTTCTTC. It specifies CASSLGHTRDNEQFF.

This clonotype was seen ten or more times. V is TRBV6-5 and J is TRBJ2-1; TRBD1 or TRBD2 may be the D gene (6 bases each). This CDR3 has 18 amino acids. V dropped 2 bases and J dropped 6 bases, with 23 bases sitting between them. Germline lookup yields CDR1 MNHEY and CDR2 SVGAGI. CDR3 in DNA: TGTGCCAGCAGTTACAATTCCCACAGGGTAGCGGTGCGCAATGAGCAGTTCTTC. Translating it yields CASSYNSHRVAVRNEQFF.

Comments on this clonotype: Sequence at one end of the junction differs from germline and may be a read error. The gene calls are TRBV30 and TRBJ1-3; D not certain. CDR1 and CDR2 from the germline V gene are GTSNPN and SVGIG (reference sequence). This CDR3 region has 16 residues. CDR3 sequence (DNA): TGTGCCTGTAGTGTAAGGCCTCATTTCTCTGGAAACACCATATATTTT. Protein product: CACSVRPHFSGNTIYF.

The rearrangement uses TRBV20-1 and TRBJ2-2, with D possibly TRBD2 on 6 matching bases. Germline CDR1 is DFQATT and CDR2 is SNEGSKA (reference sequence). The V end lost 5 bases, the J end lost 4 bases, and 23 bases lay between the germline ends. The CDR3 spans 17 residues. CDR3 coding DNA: TGCAGTGCTTCGAATCTAGGCCGGGAGCCTTCCACCGGGGAGCTGTTTTTT. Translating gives CSASNLGREPSTGELFF.

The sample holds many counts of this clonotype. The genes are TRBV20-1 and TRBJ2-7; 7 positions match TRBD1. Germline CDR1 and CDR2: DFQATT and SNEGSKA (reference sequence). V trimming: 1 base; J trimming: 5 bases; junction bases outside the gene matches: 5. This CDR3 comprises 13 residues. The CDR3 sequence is CSARVGTAHEQYF. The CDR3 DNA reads TGCAGTGCTAGAGTGGGGACAGCCCACGAGCAGTACTTC.